One and the same sample provided the 14 T cell receptor beta chains below, sequenced in a study of cytomegalovirus exposure and HLA in healthy donors. PCR used 60 Vbeta primers and 13 Jbeta primers. Using immunoSEQ multiplex PCR, the repertoire was profiled, and TCRdb retains in-frame clones only, with some absent. This sample yields 90,000 to 100,000 clones, of which approximately 69% are seen a single time; 5.5% to 6% belongs to the top ten. The sequencing sample was made of PBMCs. These receptor sequences come from a boy between 5 and 17 years old in good health and CMV-seropositive.

This clone was picked up a small number of times. The chain employs TRBV5-6 and TRBJ2-2, with a weak D call TRBD1 (5 bases). CDR1 SGHDT and CDR2 YYEEEE come from the germline V gene. This CDR3 is built from 13 residues. Deletions cut 4 bases from V and 4 bases from J, with 8 bases between. The CDR3 DNA reads as TGTGCCAGCAGCACCACAGGCACCGGGGAGCTGTTTTTT. Encoded protein: CASSTTGTGELFF.

The rearrangement uses TRBV6-5 and TRBJ1-5; no clear D. This CDR3 region has 13 residues. Trimming cost V 6 bases and J 4 bases, with 10 bases left between them. The V gene's germline CDR1 is MNHEY and CDR2 SVGAGI. CDR3 protein: CASSPRENQPQHF. The CDR3 DNA reads TGTGCCAGCAGCCCGAGGGAAAATCAGCCCCAGCATTTT.

The chain employs TRBV5-6 and TRBJ2-7; D not certain. The germline V gene has CDR1 SGHDT and CDR2 YYEEEE. The CDR3 contains 14 residues. V lost 0 bases and J lost 0, with 7 bases in between. CDR3 DNA sequence: TGTGCCAGCAGCTTGGACAGCTACTCCTACGAGCAGTACTTC. It translates to CASSLDSYSYEQYF.

This clone appeared a single time. This chain links TRBV5-1 with TRBJ2-1, with 7 bases that match TRBD2. Germline V gives CDR1 SGHRS, CDR2 YFSETQ. This CDR3 comprises 14 residues. V lost 7 bases and J lost 5; bases outside the gene matches: 9. In DNA, the CDR3 is TGCGCCAGCGGGGGAGGGTGGGCAAACAATGAGCAGTTCTTC. As protein: CASGGGWANNEQFF.

V usage is TRBV5-1 and J usage is TRBJ2-7, with 8 positions matching TRBD2. This CDR3 region has 14 residues. Losses at the gene ends were 4 bases for V and 4 bases for J; bases not matched to a gene: 7. Germline V CDR1 and CDR2: SGHRS, YFSETQ. The CDR3 protein is CASSLRTGGYEQYF. CDR3 sequence (DNA): TGCGCCAGCAGCCTGAGGACGGGGGGGTACGAGCAGTACTTC.

This chain links TRBV5-1 with TRBJ1-1, with 9 bases aligning to TRBD1. V shed 0 bases, J shed 0 bases, and the junction held 3 bases outside the gene matches. From germline, CDR1 is SGHRS and CDR2 YFSETQ. This CDR3 contains 16 residues. The CDR3 region is CASSLEGTGMNTEAFF. The CDR3 nucleotides are TGCGCCAGCAGCTTGGAAGGGACAGGGATGAACACTGAAGCTTTCTTT.

V usage is TRBV6-1 and J usage is TRBJ2-3; 8 positions match TRBD2. The CDR3 is 16 amino acids. The V and J ends lost 3 bases and 4 bases, in that order; junction bases with no gene match: 9. Germline V gene sequence: CDR1 MNHNS, CDR2 SASEGT. CDR3 amino acids: CASSEMPGLGSDTQYF. The CDR3 DNA is TGTGCCAGCAGTGAGATGCCGGGACTAGGGTCAGATACGCAGTATTTT.

The CDR3 DNA is TGCGCCAGCAGCCAACCCGAACAGGGAAGCGAGCAGTACTTC. Translation gives CASSQPEQGSEQYF. This chain connects TRBV4-3 to TRBJ2-7; D perhaps matches TRBD1 (6 bases). Trimming removed 2 bases at V and 6 bases at J, with 14 bases between. This CDR3 spans 14 amino acids. Per the germline V gene, CDR1 is LGHNA and CDR2 is YSLEER.

The chain combines TRBV29-1 with TRBJ1-1, with D possibly TRBD1 on 5 matching bases. V was clipped by 3 bases and J by 1 base, with 12 bases between them. Germline CDR1 SQVTM, CDR2 ANQGSEA. The CDR3 spans 14 residues. This CDR3 reads CSVEGRQKNTEAFF. CDR3 nucleotides: TGCAGCGTTGAGGGGCGACAGAAGAACACTGAAGCTTTCTTT.

CDR3 amino acids: CASSRGQADYGYTF. DNA of the CDR3: TGTGCCAGTAGTAGGGGGCAGGCAGACTATGGCTACACCTTC. V gene TRBV19 combines with J gene TRBJ1-2; TRBD1 is a possible D gene (6 bases). The CDR3 length is 14 residues. Trimming removed 4 bases at V and 3 bases at J, with 12 bases between. Germline V gives CDR1 LNHDA, CDR2 SQIVND (reference sequence).

The chain uses TRBV7-8 and TRBJ1-4; no clear D gene. CDR3 length equals 14 residues. V lost 1 base to trimming and J lost 9 bases, with 12 bases between them. Germline CDR1 SGHVS, CDR2 FQNEAQ. In DNA, the CDR3 is TGTGCCAGCAGCTTAGAGGGAGGGAACCAAAAACTGTTTTTT. It encodes CASSLEGGNQKLFF.

The genes are TRBV19 and TRBJ2-2; TRBD2 matches 9 bases. Germline loops: CDR1 LNHDA, CDR2 SQIVND (reference sequence). The CDR3 is 15 residues long. After removal of 4 bases from V and 4 bases from J, the junction contained 4 bases not matched to a gene. Here the CDR3 reads CASSRGSGSTGELFF. The CDR3 bases are TGTGCCAGTAGTAGGGGTAGCGGGAGCACCGGGGAGCTGTTTTTT.

The V call is TRBV5-8, the J call TRBJ2-3, with 13 bases matching TRBD2. Unmatched junction bases numbered 3, after V lost 0 bases and J lost 2 bases. CDR3 length: 17 residues. In germline, CDR1 is SGHTS, CDR2 YDEGEE. The CDR3 region is CASSLGLAGGVTDTQYF. The CDR3 DNA is TGTGCCAGCAGCTTGGGACTAGCGGGAGGAGTCACAGATACGCAGTATTTT.

A few counts support this clone. The rearrangement uses TRBV29-1 and TRBJ1-2; unclear D gene. The CDR3 sequence is 14 residues long. Germline CDR1 is SQVTM and CDR2 is ANQGSEA. V lost 7 bases and J 4 bases, leaving 19 bases between the germline ends. DNA for the CDR3: TGCAGCGCAGAGCCCCAGGCGATAGGCTATGGCTACACCTTC. Amino acid sequence: CSAEPQAIGYGYTF.